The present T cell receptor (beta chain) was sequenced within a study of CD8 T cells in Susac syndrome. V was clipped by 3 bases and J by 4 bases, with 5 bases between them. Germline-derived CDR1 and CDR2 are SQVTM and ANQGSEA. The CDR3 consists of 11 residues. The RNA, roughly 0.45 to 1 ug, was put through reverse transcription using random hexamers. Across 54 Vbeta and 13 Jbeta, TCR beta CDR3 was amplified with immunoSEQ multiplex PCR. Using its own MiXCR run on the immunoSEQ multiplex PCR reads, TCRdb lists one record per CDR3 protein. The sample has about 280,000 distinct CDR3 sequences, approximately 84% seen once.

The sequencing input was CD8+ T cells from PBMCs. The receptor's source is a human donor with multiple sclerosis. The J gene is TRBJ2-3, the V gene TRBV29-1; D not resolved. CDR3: CSVDTPDTQYF. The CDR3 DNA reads TGCAGCGTTGATACGCCAGATACGCAGTATTTT.